This T cell receptor beta chain emerged from a study of OX40 agonist ivuxolimab in advanced cancers. Study observations and caveats: Dose levels from 0.1 to 3.0 mg/kg saw CD4+ and CD8+ blood T cells expand clonally by week 6.

The method was immunoSEQ multiplex PCR; TCRdb's version includes in-frame clones alone and lacks a portion of them. There are tens of thousands of clones in the sample; around 90% occur only once, and 6% to 8% lies in the top ten. CDR1 and CDR2 from the germline V gene are MNHNS and SASEGT. Trimming removed 1 base from V and 2 bases from J; junction bases left unmatched: 2. The CDR3 runs to 16 residues. This clone has only one observation. Its antigen is not known. The chain uses TRBV6-1 and TRBJ2-3; TRBD2 matches at 11 bases. The clonotype comes from an adult with an advanced solid tumor such as melanoma, head and neck, liver or kidney cancer. The sequences come from CD4+ or CD8+ T cells sorted from blood, collected in a trial of the OX40 agonist ivuxolimab. CDR3 residues: CASSEVSGGDTDTQYF. CDR3 in DNA: TGTGCCAGCAGTGAAGTTAGCGGGGGGGACACAGATACGCAGTATTTT.